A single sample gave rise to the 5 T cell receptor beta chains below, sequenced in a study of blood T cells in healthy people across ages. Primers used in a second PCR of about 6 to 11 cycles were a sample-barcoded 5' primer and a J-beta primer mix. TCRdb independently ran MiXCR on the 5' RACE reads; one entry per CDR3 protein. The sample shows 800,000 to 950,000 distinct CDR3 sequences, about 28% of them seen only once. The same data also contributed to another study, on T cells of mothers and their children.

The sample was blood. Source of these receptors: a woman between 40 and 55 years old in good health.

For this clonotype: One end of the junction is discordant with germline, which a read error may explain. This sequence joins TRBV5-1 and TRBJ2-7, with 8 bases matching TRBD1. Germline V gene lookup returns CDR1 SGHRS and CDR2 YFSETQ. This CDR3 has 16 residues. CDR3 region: CASSLVSTGVGHERYF. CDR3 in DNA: TGCGCCAGCAGCTTGGTATCGACAGGGGTGGGTCACGAGCGGTACTTC.

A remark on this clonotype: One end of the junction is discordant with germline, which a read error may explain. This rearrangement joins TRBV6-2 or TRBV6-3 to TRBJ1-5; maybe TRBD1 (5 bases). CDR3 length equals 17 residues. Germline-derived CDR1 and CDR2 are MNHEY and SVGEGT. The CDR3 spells CASSYSSRDVHNQAQHF. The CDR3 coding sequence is TGTGCCAGCAGTTATTCGTCCCGGGACGTCCACAATCAGGCCCAGCATTTT.

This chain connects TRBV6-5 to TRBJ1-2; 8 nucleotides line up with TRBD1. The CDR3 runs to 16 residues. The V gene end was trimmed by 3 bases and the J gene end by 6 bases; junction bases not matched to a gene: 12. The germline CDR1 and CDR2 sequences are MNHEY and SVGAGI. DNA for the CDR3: TGTGCCAGCAGTTATTTCGACAGGGGAAACGCACATGGCTACACCTTC. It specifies CASSYFDRGNAHGYTF.

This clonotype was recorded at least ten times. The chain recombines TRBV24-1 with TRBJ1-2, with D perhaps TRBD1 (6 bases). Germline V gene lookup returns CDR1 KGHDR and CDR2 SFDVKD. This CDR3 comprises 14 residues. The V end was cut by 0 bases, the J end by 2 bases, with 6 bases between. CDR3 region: CATSDLDRNYGYTF. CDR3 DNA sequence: TGTGCCACCAGTGATTTGGACAGGAACTATGGCTACACCTTC.

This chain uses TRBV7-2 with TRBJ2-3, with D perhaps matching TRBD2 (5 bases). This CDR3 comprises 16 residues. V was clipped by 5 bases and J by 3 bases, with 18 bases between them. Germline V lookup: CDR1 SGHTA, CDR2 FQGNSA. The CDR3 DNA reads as TGTGCCAGCAGCCCAGCAACGGGAAGATGGACAGATACGCAGTATTTT. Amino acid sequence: CASSPATGRWTDTQYF.